This record covers a single T cell receptor (beta chain). Looked up from germline, CDR1 is MNHEY and CDR2 is SMNVEV (reference sequence). This CDR3 spans 16 amino acids. Trimming at V came to 6 bases and at J to 8 bases, leaving 13 bases not matched to a gene. The sample is drawn from a study of technical replicates of blood from a handful of donors. Assay: immunoSEQ multiplex PCR; the TCRdb copy retains only in-frame clones and omits some. The sample lists roughly 80,000 clones; approximately 90% were seen once. This TCR came from a human donor in good health. Sequencing was performed on T cells isolated from PBMCs. The chain employs TRBV27 and TRBJ2-1, with TRBD2 matching 10 bases. In DNA, the CDR3 is TGTGCCAGCAGCCTCGCATTTCTAGCGGGAGTCCATGAGCAGTTCTTC. It encodes CASSLAFLAGVHEQFF.